The source of this T cell receptor beta chain is a study of blood T cell repertoires in COVID-19. In the study overall: PBMCs, B-cell-depleted T cells, or T cells were the source of the cDNA or gDNA that made up the material.

V lost 3 bases to trimming and J lost 2 bases; unmatched junction nucleotides: 10. CDR3 length: 17 amino acids. The germline gives CDR1 LGHNA, CDR2 YNFKEQ. Sequenced by immunoSEQ multiplex PCR; TCRdb stores in-frame clones only, minus some. The sample gives about 130,000 clones, around nine tenths of which show up once; about 10% is in the top ten. Material: peripheral blood. The rearrangement links TRBV4-2 to TRBJ1-3, with 7 bases aligning to TRBD1. This TCR was recovered from a woman aged 70-85 years with COVID-19, enrolled during active disease. CDR3 residues: CASSQALGQVTGNTIYF. The CDR3 DNA reads TGTGCCAGCAGCCAGGCCCTCGGACAGGTGACTGGAAACACCATATATTTT.